This T cell receptor beta chain was observed in a study of shared clonotypes between healthy human individuals. The CDR3 extends over 17 amino acids. The germline gives CDR1 MGHDK, CDR2 SYGVNS. The V and J ends lost 0 bases and 5 bases, in that order; junction bases with no gene match: 8. Only one count was recorded for this clone. Only in-frame clones appear in the TCRdb table, and some are missing; sequencing was by immunoSEQ multiplex PCR. The sample has about 1.5 million clones, approximately 98% seen once. The sequence was collected from a man aged 25-45 years in good health. J is TRBJ2-3 and V is TRBV25-1; 10 nucleotides match TRBD1. Sequencing was done on a sample of naive CD4+ T cells sorted from blood. As to subset: CD45RA+ positively selected. The CDR3 DNA is TGTGCCAGCAGTGAATATAGGAGGACAGGGGGTGTAGATACGCAGTATTTT. This encodes CASSEYRRTGGVDTQYF.